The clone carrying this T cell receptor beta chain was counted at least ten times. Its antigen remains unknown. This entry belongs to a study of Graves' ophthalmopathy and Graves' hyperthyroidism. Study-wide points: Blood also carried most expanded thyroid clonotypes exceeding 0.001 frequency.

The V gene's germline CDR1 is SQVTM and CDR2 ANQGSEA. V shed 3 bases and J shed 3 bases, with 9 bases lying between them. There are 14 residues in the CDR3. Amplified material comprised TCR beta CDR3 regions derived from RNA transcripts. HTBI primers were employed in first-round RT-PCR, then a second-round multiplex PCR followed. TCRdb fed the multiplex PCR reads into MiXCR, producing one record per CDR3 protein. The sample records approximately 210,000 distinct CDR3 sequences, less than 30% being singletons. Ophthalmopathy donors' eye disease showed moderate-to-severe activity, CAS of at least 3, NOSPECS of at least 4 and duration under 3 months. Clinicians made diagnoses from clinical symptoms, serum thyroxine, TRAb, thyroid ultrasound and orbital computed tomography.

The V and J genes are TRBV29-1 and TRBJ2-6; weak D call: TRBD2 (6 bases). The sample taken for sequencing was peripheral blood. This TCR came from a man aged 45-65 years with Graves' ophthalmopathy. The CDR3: CSVDTGVGANVLTF. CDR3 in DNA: TGCAGCGTTGACACGGGGGTTGGGGCCAACGTCCTGACTTTC.